These T cell receptor beta chains were read from a single sample in a study of T cell repertoires in aging, cancer and after chemotherapy. MiXCR was run by TCRdb on the multiplex PCR reads, yielding one entry per CDR3 protein. Here the sample spans over 2,000 distinct CDR3 sequences, less than 45% being singletons. The sample comprised blood. All receptors derive from a human donor with a blood cancer. Each CDR3 is given with its conserved first and last residue. The order of the fields is clone size, J gene, V gene, D gene, CDR3 DNA, CDR3 protein. A D gene is named only where the DNA matches it firmly. Clone size is given for some rows only: seen once, a few or many times, or a class if the clone is expanded.

. TRBJ2-7 TRBV5-5 . TGTGCCAGCAGCCCCCATGTCCAACCCCCCGAACTCTACGAGCAGTACTTC CASSPHVQPPELYEQYF
few TRBJ2-5 TRBV6-5 TRBD1 TGTGCCAGCAGGAACCGGACAGGGGGCGAGTCCCAGTACTTC CASRNRTGGESQYF
. TRBJ2-1 TRBV11-1 . TGTGCCAGCAGCTCGGGAGATTACGGTGAGCAGTTCTTC CASSSGDYGEQFF
. TRBJ2-1 TRBV7-2 . TGTGCCAGCAGAGGTCCCTCTACGTACAATGAGCACTTCTTC CASRGPSTYNEHFF
medium-sized TRBJ1-1 TRBV12-3/TRBV12-4 . TGTGCCAGCAGTCGACCTGAAGCTTTCTTT CASSRPEAFF
large TRBJ1-5 TRBV30 . TGTGCCTGGAGGCCAGGGACCTTTGGCAATCAGCCCCAGCATTTT CAWRPGTFGNQPQHF
few TRBJ1-4 TRBV30 . TGTGCCTGGAGCGTTGCCGAAAAACTGTTTTTT CAWSVAEKLFF
. TRBJ1-1 TRBV12-3/TRBV12-4 . TGTGCCAGCAGCTCGACAGACTCCAAAGCTTTCTTT CASSSTDSKAFF
. TRBJ2-6 TRBV6-5 . TGTGCCAGCAGCCAATCAGGCTCTGGGGCCAACGTCCTGACTTTC CASSQSGSGANVLTF
. TRBJ2-2 TRBV19 . TGTGCCAGTCTGGAGGGTCACGGCACCGGGGAGCTGTTTTTT CASLEGHGTGELFF
. TRBJ1-1 TRBV19 . TGTGCCAGTAGTTCACAATGGAACACTGAAGCTTTCTTT CASSSQWNTEAFF
. TRBJ2-2 TRBV12-3/TRBV12-4 TRBD2 TGTGCCAGCAGTCTCCTCACTAGCGGGGGAGCCGGGGAGCTGTTTTTT CASSLLTSGGAGELFF
few TRBJ1-1 TRBV18 . TGTGCCAGCTCACCATTACCCCAGAACACTGAAGCTTTCTTT CASSPLPQNTEAFF
large TRBJ2-2 TRBV6-1 . TGTGCCAGCAGTGTGTGGGACGAAGGTAACGAGCTGTTTTTT CASSVWDEGNELFF
medium-sized TRBJ1-2 TRBV7-6 . TGTGCCAGCAGCAAGGACAGTGGTGGTGGCTACACCTTC CASSKDSGGGYTF
. TRBJ1-2 TRBV10-3 . TGTGCCATCAGTTACTATGGGACCGAAACTGGCTACACCTTC CAISYYGTETGYTF
few TRBJ2-1 TRBV30 TRBD2 TGTGCCTGCCTTCCCGGGGGGGCTAGGCACAATGAGCAGTTCTTC CACLPGGARHNEQFF
. TRBJ1-5 TRBV11-1 . TGTGCCAGCAGCGGAGACAGGAGTTATCAGCCCCAGCATTTT CASSGDRSYQPQHF
once TRBJ2-7 TRBV7-6 . TGTGCCAGCAGCTTAGGGATGACAAGTTTCTACGAGCAGTACTTC CASSLGMTSFYEQYF
. TRBJ2-1 TRBV6-5 . TGTGCCAGCAGCCGCTCGGGGAAGCCCTTCTACAATGAGCAGTTCTTC CASSRSGKPFYNEQFF
. TRBJ2-3 TRBV6-1 TRBD2 TGTGCCAGCAGGCCGGGGGGGGGAAATACGCAGTATTTT CASRPGGGNTQYF
. TRBJ1-5 TRBV7-2 TRBD1 TGTGCCAGCAGCTTTAAAGGGGGCCAGCCCCAGCATTTT CASSFKGGQPQHF
. TRBJ1-5 TRBV20-1 . TGCAGTGCTAGACACCCGGGGGATCAGCCCCAGCATTTT CSARHPGDQPQHF
medium-sized TRBJ1-5 TRBV6-1 . TGTGCCAGCAGTGAAGCGAGGGGCGCGGGAGGACAGCCCCAGCATTTT CASSEARGAGGQPQHF
. TRBJ1-5 TRBV7-3 . TGTGCCAGCAGCCTCCTAGCCGATCAGCCCCAGCATTTT CASSLLADQPQHF
large TRBJ1-1 TRBV6-2/TRBV6-3 . TGTGCCAGCAGCTACGGTACAAGAGGCAGGGAGCGGTTAACTGAAGCTTTCTTT CASSYGTRGRERLTEAFF